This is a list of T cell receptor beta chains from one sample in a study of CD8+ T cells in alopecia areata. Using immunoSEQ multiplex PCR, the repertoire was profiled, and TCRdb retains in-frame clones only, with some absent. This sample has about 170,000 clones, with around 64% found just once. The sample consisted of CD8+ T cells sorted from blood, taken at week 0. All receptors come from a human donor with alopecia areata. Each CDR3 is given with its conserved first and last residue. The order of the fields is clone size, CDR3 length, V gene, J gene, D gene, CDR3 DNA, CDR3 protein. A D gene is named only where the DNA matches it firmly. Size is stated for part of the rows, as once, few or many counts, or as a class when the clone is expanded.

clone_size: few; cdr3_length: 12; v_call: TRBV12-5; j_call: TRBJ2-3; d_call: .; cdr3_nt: TGTGCTAGTGGCCCGGGGGCAGATACGCAGTATTTT; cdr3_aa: CASGPGADTQYF
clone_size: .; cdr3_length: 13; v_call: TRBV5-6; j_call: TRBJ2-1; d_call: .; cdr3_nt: TGTGCCAGCAGCCCCGGGCCCGGGATGGAGCAGTTCTTC; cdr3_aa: CASSPGPGMEQFF
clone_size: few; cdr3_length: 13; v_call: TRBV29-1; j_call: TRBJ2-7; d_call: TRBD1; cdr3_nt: TGCAGCGGCCTGGGACAGGGTGGCTACGAGCAGTACTTC; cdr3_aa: CSGLGQGGYEQYF
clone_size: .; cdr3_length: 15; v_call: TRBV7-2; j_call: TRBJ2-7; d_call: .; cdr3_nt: TGTGCCAGCAGCTTAACGAGGGGGGAATCCTACGAGCAGTACTTC; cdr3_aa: CASSLTRGESYEQYF
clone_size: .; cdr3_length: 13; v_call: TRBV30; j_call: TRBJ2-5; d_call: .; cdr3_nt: TGTGCCTGGAGTGTTGGGTTTCAAGAGACCCAGTACTTC; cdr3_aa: CAWSVGFQETQYF
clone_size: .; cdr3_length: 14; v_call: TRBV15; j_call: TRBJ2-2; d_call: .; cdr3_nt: TGTGCCACCAGCGGGGGCCTCAGCGCCGGGGAGCTGTTTTTT; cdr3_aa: CATSGGLSAGELFF
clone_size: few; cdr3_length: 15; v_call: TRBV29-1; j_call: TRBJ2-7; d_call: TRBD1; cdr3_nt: TGCAGCGTTTTCGGCGGGACAGGGAGCTCCTACGAGCAGTACTTC; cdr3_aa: CSVFGGTGSSYEQYF
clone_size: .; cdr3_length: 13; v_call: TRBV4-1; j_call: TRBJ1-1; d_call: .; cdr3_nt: TGCGCCAGCATAGGACCGATGAACACTGAAGCTTTCTTT; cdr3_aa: CASIGPMNTEAFF
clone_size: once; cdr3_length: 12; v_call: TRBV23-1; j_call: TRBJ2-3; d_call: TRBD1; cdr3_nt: TGCGAGGGACAGGGATGCACAGATACGCAGTATTTT; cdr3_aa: CEGQGCTDTQYF
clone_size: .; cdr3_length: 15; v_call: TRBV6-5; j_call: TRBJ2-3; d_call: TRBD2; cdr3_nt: TGTGCCAGCAGTTACGACACTAGCGGCACAGATACGCAGTATTTT; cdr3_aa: CASSYDTSGTDTQYF
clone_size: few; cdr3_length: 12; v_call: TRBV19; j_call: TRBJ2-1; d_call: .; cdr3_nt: TGTGCCAGTATCGGAGGGCCAAATGAGCAGTTCTTC; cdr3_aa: CASIGGPNEQFF
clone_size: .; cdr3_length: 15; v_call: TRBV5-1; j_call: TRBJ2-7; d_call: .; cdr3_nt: TGCGCCAGCAGCCCGGACCCCGGAGATCCCTACGAGCAGTACTTC; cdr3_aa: CASSPDPGDPYEQYF
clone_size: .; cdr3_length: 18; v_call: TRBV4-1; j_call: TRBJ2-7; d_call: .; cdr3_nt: TGCGCCAGCAGCCAAGTCTTGCCGGTGCTAGCTGGGTCCTACGAGCAGTACTTC; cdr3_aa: CASSQVLPVLAGSYEQYF
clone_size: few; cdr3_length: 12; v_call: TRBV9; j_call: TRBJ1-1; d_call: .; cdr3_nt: TGTGCCAGCAGCGTAGGGACCACTGAAGCTTTCTTT; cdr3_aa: CASSVGTTEAFF
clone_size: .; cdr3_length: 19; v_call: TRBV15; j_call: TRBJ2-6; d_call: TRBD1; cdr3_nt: TGTGCCACCAGCGGAGCTTCCTGGACAGGGGGCTCTGGGGCCAACGTCCTGACTTTC; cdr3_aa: CATSGASWTGGSGANVLTF
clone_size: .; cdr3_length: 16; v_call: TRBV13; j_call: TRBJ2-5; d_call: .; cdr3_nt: TGTGCCAGCAGCCCTCATTCTAGGTCGTACCAAGAGACCCAGTACTTC; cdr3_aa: CASSPHSRSYQETQYF
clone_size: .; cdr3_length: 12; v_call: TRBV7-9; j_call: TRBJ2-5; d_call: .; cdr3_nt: TGTGCCACAGGACTGGCCCAAGAGACCCAGTACTTC; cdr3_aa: CATGLAQETQYF
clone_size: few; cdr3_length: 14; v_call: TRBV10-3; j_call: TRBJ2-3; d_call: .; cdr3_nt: TGTGCCATCCTCTCAGCGGACAGCACAGATACGCAGTATTTT; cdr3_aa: CAILSADSTDTQYF
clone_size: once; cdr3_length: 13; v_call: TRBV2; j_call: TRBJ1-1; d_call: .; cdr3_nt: TGTGCCAGCAGGCGACGACCGAACACTGAAGCTTTCTTT; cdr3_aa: CASRRRPNTEAFF
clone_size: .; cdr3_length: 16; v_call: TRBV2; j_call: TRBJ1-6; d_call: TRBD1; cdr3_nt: TGTGCCAGCAGTGCGACAGGGTATGACCCGGGGCGGCCCCTCCACTTT; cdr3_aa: CASSATGYDPGRPLHF
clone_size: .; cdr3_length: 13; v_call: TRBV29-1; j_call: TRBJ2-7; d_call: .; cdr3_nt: TGCAGCGTTGAGCGGGACGGCCCCTACGAGCAGTACTTC; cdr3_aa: CSVERDGPYEQYF
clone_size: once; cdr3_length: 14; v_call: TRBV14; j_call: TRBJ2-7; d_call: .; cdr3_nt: TGTGCCAGCAGCCAAGATGGAGGGATCTACGAGCAGTACTTC; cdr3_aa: CASSQDGGIYEQYF
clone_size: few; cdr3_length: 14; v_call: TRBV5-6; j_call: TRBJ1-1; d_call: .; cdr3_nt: TGTGCCAGCAGCTTGGGACCCGGGGACACTGAAGCTTTCTTT; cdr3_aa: CASSLGPGDTEAFF
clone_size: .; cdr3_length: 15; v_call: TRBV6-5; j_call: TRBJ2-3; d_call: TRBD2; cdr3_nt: TGTGCCAGCAGTTACCAGCGGGGGGGCAGAGATACGCAGTATTTT; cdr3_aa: CASSYQRGGRDTQYF
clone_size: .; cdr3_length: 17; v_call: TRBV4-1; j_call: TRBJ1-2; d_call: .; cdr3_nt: TGCGCCAGCAGCCAAGAAGTCGGGGGGTGGGCTAACTATGGCTACACCTTC; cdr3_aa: CASSQEVGGWANYGYTF
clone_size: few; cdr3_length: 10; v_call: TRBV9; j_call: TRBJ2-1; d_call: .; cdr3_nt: TGTGCCAGCAGCGAGGGGATGCAGTTCTTC; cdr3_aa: CASSEGMQFF
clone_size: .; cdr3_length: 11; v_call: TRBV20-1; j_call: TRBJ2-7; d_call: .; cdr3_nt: TGCAGTGCTAGAGTCGGCTACGAGCAGTACTTC; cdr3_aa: CSARVGYEQYF
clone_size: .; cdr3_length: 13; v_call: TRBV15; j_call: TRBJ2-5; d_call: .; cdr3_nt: TGTGCCACCAGCGCCAGGTACCAAGAGACCCAGTACTTC; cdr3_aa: CATSARYQETQYF
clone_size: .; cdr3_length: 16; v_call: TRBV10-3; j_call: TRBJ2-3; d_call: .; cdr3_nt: TGTGCCATCAGTGAACAAGCCTCAACAGGGAGGGATACGCAGTATTTT; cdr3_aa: CAISEQASTGRDTQYF
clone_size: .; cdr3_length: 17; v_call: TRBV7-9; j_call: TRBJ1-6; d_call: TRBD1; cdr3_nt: TGTGCCAGCAGCTTATCCGGGACAGGGCCCTATAATTCACCCCTCCACTTT; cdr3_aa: CASSLSGTGPYNSPLHF
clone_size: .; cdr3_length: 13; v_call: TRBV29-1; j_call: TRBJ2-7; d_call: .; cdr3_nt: TGCAGCGTTGAGGGCAGGGAAGGCTACGAGCAGTACTTT; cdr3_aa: CSVEGREGYEQYF
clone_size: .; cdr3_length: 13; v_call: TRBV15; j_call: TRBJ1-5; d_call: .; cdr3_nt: TGTGCCACCAGCGTAGCATTCAATCAGCCCCAGCATTTT; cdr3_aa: CATSVAFNQPQHF
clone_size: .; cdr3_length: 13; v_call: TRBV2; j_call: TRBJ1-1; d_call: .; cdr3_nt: TGTGCCAGCAGTGTGGACGGGAACACTGAAGCTTTCTTT; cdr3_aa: CASSVDGNTEAFF
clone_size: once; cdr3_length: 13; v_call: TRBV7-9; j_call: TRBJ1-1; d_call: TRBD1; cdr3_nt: TGTGCCAGCAGCTTACCAGGGGGCACTGAAGCTTTCTTT; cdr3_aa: CASSLPGGTEAFF
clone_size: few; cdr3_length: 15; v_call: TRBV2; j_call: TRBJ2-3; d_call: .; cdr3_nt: TGTGCCAGCAGTGAATTCAGGGAAGGCACAGATACGCAGTATTTT; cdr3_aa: CASSEFREGTDTQYF
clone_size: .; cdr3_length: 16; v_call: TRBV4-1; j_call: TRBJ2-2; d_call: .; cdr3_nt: TGCGCCAGCAGCCCGTCCGGGGGGCCCAACCCCGGGGAGCTGTTTTTT; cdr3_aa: CASSPSGGPNPGELFF
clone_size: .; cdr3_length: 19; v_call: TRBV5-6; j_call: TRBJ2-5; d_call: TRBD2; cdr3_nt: TGTGCCAGCAGCTTGGGTTGGACTAGCGGGGGTGGGTACCAAGAGACCCAGTACTTC; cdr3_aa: CASSLGWTSGGGYQETQYF
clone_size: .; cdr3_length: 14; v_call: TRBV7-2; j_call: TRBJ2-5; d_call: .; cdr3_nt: TGTGCCAGCAGCTTCGCAGCGCAACAAGAGACCCAGTACTTC; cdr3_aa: CASSFAAQQETQYF
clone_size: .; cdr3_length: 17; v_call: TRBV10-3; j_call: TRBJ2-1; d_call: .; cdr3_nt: TGTGCCATCAGTGAGCCGCGCGGGGGCACCTCCTACAATGAGCAGTTCTTC; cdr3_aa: CAISEPRGGTSYNEQFF
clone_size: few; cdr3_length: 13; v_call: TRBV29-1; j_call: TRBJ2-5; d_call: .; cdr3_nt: TGCAGCGTTGAAGTTAGAATACAAGAGACCCAGTACTTC; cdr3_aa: CSVEVRIQETQYF
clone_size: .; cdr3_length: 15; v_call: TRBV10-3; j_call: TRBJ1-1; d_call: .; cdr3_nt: TGTGCCATCAGGGTCGAGGGGTCGAGGAACACTGAAGCTTTCTTT; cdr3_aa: CAIRVEGSRNTEAFF